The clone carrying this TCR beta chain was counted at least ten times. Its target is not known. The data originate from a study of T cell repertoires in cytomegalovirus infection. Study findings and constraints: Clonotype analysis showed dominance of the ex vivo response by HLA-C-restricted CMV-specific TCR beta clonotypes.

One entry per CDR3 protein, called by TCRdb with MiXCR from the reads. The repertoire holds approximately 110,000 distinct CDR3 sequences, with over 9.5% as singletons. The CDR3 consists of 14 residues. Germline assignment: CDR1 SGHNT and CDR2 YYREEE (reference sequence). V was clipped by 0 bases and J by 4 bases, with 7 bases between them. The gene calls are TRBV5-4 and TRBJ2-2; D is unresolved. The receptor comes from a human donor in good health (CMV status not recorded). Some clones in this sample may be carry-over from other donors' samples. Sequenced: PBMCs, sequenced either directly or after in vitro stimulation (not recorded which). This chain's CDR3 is CASSLEFSTGELFF. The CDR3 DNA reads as TGTGCCAGCAGCTTGGAGTTCTCCACCGGGGAGCTGTTTTTT.